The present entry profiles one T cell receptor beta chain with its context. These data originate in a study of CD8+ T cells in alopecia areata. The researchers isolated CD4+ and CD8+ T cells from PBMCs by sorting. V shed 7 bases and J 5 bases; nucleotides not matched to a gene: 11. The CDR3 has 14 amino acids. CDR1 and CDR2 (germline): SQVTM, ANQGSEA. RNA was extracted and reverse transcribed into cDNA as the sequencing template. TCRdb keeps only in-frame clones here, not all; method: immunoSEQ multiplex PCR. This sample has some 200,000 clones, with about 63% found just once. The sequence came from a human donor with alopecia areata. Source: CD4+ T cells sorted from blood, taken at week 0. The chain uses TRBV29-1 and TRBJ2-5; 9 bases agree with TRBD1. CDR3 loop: CSGTGVSQRETQYF. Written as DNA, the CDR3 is TGCAGCGGGACAGGGGTTTCCCAGAGGGAGACCCAGTACTTC.